This T cell receptor beta chain was profiled in a study of cytomegalovirus exposure and HLA in healthy donors. The CDR3 has 15 residues. V was clipped by 2 bases and J by 0 bases, with 9 bases between them. CDR1 is MGHRA, CDR2 YSYEKL, per germline. PCR employed 60 Vbeta and 13 Jbeta primers. Data came from immunoSEQ multiplex PCR; TCRdb stores just in-frame clones and leaves some out. The sample holds approximately 170,000 clones, roughly three quarters seen once. The V and J genes are TRBV4-1 and TRBJ2-3; no clear D gene. Sequenced: PBMCs. This receptor was obtained from a man aged 18 to 29 in good health and CMV-seropositive. The CDR3 DNA follows: TGCGCCAGCAGCCAACTACTGACTAGCACAGATACGCAGTATTTT. Amino acid sequence: CASSQLLTSTDTQYF.